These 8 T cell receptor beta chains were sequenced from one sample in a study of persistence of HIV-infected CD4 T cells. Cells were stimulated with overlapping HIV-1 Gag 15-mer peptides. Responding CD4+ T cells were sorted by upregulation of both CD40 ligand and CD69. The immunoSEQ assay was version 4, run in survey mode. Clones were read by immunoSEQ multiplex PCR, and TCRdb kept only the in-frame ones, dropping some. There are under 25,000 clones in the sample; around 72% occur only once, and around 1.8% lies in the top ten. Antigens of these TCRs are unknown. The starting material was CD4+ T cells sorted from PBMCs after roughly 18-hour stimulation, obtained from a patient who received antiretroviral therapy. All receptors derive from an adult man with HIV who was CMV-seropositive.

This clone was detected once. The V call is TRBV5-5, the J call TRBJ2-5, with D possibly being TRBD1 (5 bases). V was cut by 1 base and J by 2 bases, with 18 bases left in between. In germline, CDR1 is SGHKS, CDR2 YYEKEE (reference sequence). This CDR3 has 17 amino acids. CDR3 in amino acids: CASSLRAPGRDQETQYF. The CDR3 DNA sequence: TGTGCCAGCAGCTTGCGTGCCCCGGGCAGGGATCAAGAGACCCAGTACTTC.

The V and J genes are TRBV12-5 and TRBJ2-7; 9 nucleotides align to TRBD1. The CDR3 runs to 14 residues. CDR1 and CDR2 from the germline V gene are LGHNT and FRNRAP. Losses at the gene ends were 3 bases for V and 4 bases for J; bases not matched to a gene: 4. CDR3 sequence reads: CASGFGTGKYEQYF. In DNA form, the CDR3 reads TGTGCTAGTGGTTTCGGGACAGGGAAATACGAGCAGTACTTC.

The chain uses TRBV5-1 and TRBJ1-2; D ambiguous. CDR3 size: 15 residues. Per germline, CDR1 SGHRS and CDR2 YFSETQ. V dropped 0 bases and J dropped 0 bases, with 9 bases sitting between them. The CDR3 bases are TGCGCCAGCAGCTTGGAGGGCCTAGCTAACTATGGCTACACCTTC. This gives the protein CASSLEGLANYGYTF.

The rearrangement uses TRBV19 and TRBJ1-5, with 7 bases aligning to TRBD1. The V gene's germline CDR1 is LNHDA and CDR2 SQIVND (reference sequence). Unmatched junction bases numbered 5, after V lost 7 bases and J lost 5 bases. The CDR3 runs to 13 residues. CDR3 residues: CASKTGKDQPQHF. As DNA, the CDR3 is TGTGCCAGTAAGACAGGGAAGGATCAGCCCCAGCATTTT. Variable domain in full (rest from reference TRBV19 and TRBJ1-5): DGGITQSPKYLFRKEGQNVTLSCEQNLNHDAMYWYRQDPGQGLRLIYYSQIVNDFQKGDIAEGYSVSREKKESFPLTVTSAQKNPTAFYLCASKTGKDQPQHFGDGTRLSIL.

The CDR3: CASTTPAGGDTGELFF. The CDR3 DNA is TGTGCCAGCACCACTCCGGCGGGGGGGGACACCGGGGAGCTGTTTTTT. This chain uses TRBV28 with TRBJ2-2; 9 bases are shared with TRBD2. The CDR3 sequence is 16 residues long. Germline V gives CDR1 MDHEN, CDR2 SYDVKM. J gave up 3 bases and V 7 bases, and 9 bases lay outside the gene matches. The variable domain in full, completed from reference TRBV28 and TRBJ2-2, reads DVKVTQSSRYLVKRTGEKVFLECVQDMDHENMFWYRQDPGLGLRLIYFSYDVKMKEKGDIPEGYSVSREKKERFSLILESASTNQTSMYLCASTTPAGGDTGELFFGEGSRLTVL.

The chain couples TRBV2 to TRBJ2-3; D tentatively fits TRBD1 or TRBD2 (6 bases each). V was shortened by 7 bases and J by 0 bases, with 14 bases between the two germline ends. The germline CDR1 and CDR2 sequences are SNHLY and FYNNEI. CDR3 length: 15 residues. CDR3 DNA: TGTGCCAGCAAGGGGGACTTTGCTAGCACAGATACGCAGTATTTT. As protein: CASKGDFASTDTQYF.

The CDR3 nucleotides read TGTGCCAGCAGCCGGACAGGGGACCCCTACGAGCAGTACTTC. It codes for CASSRTGDPYEQYF. This chain links TRBV14 with TRBJ2-7, with 9 bases matching TRBD1. In germline, CDR1 is SGHDN, CDR2 FVKESK. V lost 4 bases, J lost 2 bases, and 3 bases stayed unmatched. The CDR3 spans 14 residues.

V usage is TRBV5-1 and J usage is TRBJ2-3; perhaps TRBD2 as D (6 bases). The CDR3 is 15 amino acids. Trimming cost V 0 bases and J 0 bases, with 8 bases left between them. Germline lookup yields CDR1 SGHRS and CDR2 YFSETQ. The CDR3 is CASSLVGGSTDTQYF. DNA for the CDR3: TGCGCCAGCAGCTTGGTGGGGGGTAGCACAGATACGCAGTATTTT.